This paragraph reports one TCR beta chain. The sample belongs to a study of OX40 agonist ivuxolimab in advanced cancers. Study-wide context: Patients received intravenous ivuxolimab every 2 weeks at 0.01 to 10 mg/kg.

The CDR3 covers 11 residues. The germline CDR1 and CDR2 sequences are DFQATT and SNEGSKA (reference sequence). Trimming took 3 bases from V and 4 from J, leaving 7 bases between them. Sequenced by immunoSEQ multiplex PCR; TCRdb stores in-frame clones only, minus some. This sample has more than 75,000 clones, with around 87% found just once. Source: CD4+ or CD8+ T cells sorted from blood, taken in a trial of the OX40 agonist ivuxolimab. The gene calls are TRBV20-1 and TRBJ2-7; D remains ambiguous. The receptor was derived from an adult with an advanced solid tumor such as melanoma, head and neck, liver or kidney cancer. CDR3 nucleotide sequence: TGCAGTGCTAGTAAGGGTTACGAGCAGTACGTC. It translates to CSASKGYEQYV.